This TCR beta chain was obtained from a study of cytomegalovirus exposure and HLA in healthy donors. Broader study findings: Using the classifier, cytomegalovirus status was reportedly diagnosed with high specificity and sensitivity.

Of note for this clone: Its target is unknown.

The PCR ran on 60 Vbeta and 13 Jbeta primers. The method was immunoSEQ multiplex PCR; TCRdb's version includes in-frame clones alone and lacks a portion of them. The sample lists over 150,000 clones; roughly 70% were seen once. Source material: PBMCs. The receptor's source is a young man in good health and CMV-seronegative.

This CDR3 reads CSVVKRGSLNTGELFF. CDR3 bases: TGCAGCGTTGTTAAGCGGGGGAGCCTAAACACCGGGGAGCTGTTTTTT. The chain combines TRBV29-1 with TRBJ2-2; 8 nucleotides align to TRBD2. V lost 4 bases, J lost 2 bases, and 9 bases stayed unmatched. Germline V gene sequence: CDR1 SQVTM, CDR2 ANQGSEA. The CDR3 covers 16 residues.